The T cell receptor (beta chain) under discussion was sequenced for a study of blood T cell repertoires in COVID-19. Study summary: The United States, Italy and Spain supplied acute and convalescent COVID-19 samples. From T cells, B-cell-depleted T cells, or PBMCs came the material, which was cDNA or gDNA.

This CDR3 contains 16 residues. Losses at the gene ends were 6 bases for V and 4 bases for J; bases not matched to a gene: 5. Germline-derived CDR1 and CDR2 are MNHEY and SVGAGI. Enrollment of patients from Seattle took place during active infection, with longitudinal follow-up. Profiling relied on immunoSEQ multiplex PCR, and the TCRdb table lists in-frame clones only, not all of them. The table has approximately 92,000 clones, approximately 88% seen once. The clonotype comes from a woman aged 60-75 years with COVID-19, enrolled during active disease. Sequenced: peripheral blood. The rearrangement links TRBV6-5 to TRBJ2-1; 14 bases line up with TRBD2. The CDR3 region is CASRYGTSGGYNEQFF. The CDR3 DNA sequence: TGTGCCAGCAGATACGGGACTAGCGGGGGATACAATGAGCAGTTCTTC.